The 2 T cell receptor beta chains given below trace back to one sample, sequenced in a study of vaccination and CD4 T cells after COVID-19. These TCRs' antigens remain unknown. Cultured CD4+ T cell DNA underwent sequencing with the Oncomine TCR Beta short-read assay. Using its own MiXCR run on the PCR reads, TCRdb lists one record per CDR3 protein. The data hold roughly 14,000 distinct CDR3 sequences, with 52% observed a single time. Treatment meaning: 10-day PBMC culture with coronavirus spike peptide pools or control peptides (ViraFEST assay). Sequencing was done on a sample of CD4+ T cells from blood, cultured in vitro. Receptors were obtained from a human donor who had recovered from COVID-19.

Only one count was recorded for this clonotype. The J gene is TRBJ2-3, the V gene TRBV18; maybe TRBD1 (6 bases). CDR1 is KGHSH and CDR2 is LQKENI in the germline V gene. The CDR3 runs 12 residues. V was cut by 8 bases and J by 3 bases, with 9 bases left in between. For the CDR3, the DNA is TGTGCCAGCACAGGGTTAACAGATACGCAGTATTTT. Translation: CASTGLTDTQYF.

This clonotype showed up just a few times. The V and J genes are TRBV19 and TRBJ1-1; maybe TRBD1 (6 bases). V lost 8 bases, J lost 4 bases, and 17 bases lay in between. CDR1 LNHDA and CDR2 SQIVND come from the germline V gene (reference sequence). This CDR3 is built from 14 residues. CDR3 loop: CASSSTGFGTEAFF. CDR3 bases: TGTGCCAGTTCCAGTACAGGGTTTGGCACTGAAGCTTTCTTT. The variable domain in full, completed from reference TRBV19 and TRBJ1-1, reads DGGITQSPKYLFRKEGQNVTLSCEQNLNHDAMYWYRQDPGQGLRLIYYSQIVNDFQKGDIAEGYSVSREKKESFPLTVTSAQKNPTAFYLCASSSTGFGTEAFFGQGTRLTVV.